This T cell receptor (beta chain) was identified in a study of cytomegalovirus exposure and HLA in healthy donors. The CDR3 is made up of 16 amino acids. CDR1 is MNHNS, CDR2 SASEGT, per germline. Between the trimmed V and J ends, which lost 2 bases and 1 base, there was a span of 12 bases. PCR primers comprised 60 Vbeta and 13 Jbeta primers. Only in-frame clones appear in the TCRdb table, and some are missing; sequencing was by immunoSEQ multiplex PCR. The table records 100,000 or so clones, about 75% of them present only once. Sequencing was done on a sample of PBMCs. This sequence joins TRBV6-1 and TRBJ2-4, with D possibly matching TRBD2 (6 bases). This TCR was sampled from a young man in good health and CMV-seropositive. The CDR3: CASSERGTGAKNIQYF. In DNA form, the CDR3 reads TGTGCCAGCAGTGAAAGAGGGACTGGGGCCAAAAACATTCAGTACTTC.